A selection of T cell receptor beta chains follows, all from one sample in a study of cytomegalovirus exposure and HLA in healthy donors. Libraries were prepared by immunoSEQ multiplex PCR; TCRdb keeps only in-frame clonotypes and omits some of them. The repertoire holds approximately 240,000 clones, with around nine tenths as singletons. The sample consisted of PBMCs. The receptor source for this set is a woman younger than 35 in good health and CMV-seronegative. The CDR3 runs from the conserved cysteine through the conserved F or W. D genes are given only for firm matches. Only part of the rows carry a size: once, few, many, or a class if the clone is expanded.

V: TRBV5-6
size: .
D: .
length: 15
J: TRBJ2-2
CDR3: CASSLGDTRPGELFF
DNA: TGTGCCAGCAGCTTGGGGGACACCCGCCCCGGGGAGCTGTTTTTT

V: TRBV7-9
size: .
D: .
length: 13
J: TRBJ2-4
CDR3: CASSFVERGIQYF
DNA: TGTGCCAGCAGCTTCGTTGAAAGGGGCATTCAGTACTTC

V: TRBV4-1
size: .
D: TRBD1
length: 15
J: TRBJ2-3
CDR3: CASSQDRRGPMTQYF
DNA: TGCGCCAGCAGCCAAGATCGAAGGGGGCCCATGACGCAGTATTTT

V: TRBV5-1
size: .
D: TRBD1
length: 15
J: TRBJ1-1
CDR3: CASSIRQGASTEAFF
DNA: TGCGCCAGCAGCATACGACAGGGGGCGAGCACTGAAGCTTTCTTT

V: TRBV10-2
size: .
D: .
length: 14
J: TRBJ1-2
CDR3: CASSLDSTNYGYTF
DNA: TGCGCCAGCAGTTTGGACAGCACTAACTATGGCTACACCTTC

V: TRBV10-3
size: .
D: TRBD1
length: 14
J: TRBJ2-7
CDR3: CAISWDRDLYEQYF
DNA: TGTGCCATCAGTTGGGACAGGGACCTCTACGAGCAGTACTTC

V: TRBV9
size: .
D: .
length: 12
J: TRBJ2-3
CDR3: CASSVVSDTQYF
DNA: TGTGCCAGCAGCGTAGTCTCAGATACGCAGTATTTT

V: TRBV6-6
size: .
D: TRBD2
length: 15
J: TRBJ2-2
CDR3: CASRGLAGFSGELFF
DNA: TGTGCCAGCAGAGGACTAGCGGGATTCTCCGGGGAGCTGTTTTTT

V: TRBV7-9
size: .
D: TRBD1
length: 15
J: TRBJ1-2
CDR3: CASSGRDRGYYGYTF
DNA: TGTGCCAGCAGCGGTAGGGACAGGGGGTACTATGGCTACACCTTC

V: TRBV5-1
size: .
D: .
length: 16
J: TRBJ1-1
CDR3: CASSLYRVASDTEAFF
DNA: TGCGCCAGCAGCTTGTACAGGGTGGCATCGGACACTGAAGCTTTCTTT

V: TRBV4-1
size: .
D: .
length: 14
J: TRBJ2-7
CDR3: CASSIDRAGYEQYF
DNA: TGCGCCAGCAGCATTGACAGGGCGGGGTACGAGCAGTACTTC

V: TRBV27
size: .
D: TRBD1
length: 15
J: TRBJ2-7
CDR3: CASSWTGTAAYEQYF
DNA: TGTGCCAGCAGCTGGACCGGGACAGCCGCCTACGAGCAGTACTTC

V: TRBV4-2
size: once
D: .
length: 15
J: TRBJ2-2
CDR3: CASSQGPGETGELFF
DNA: TGTGCCAGCAGCCAAGGCCCGGGGGAGACCGGGGAGCTGTTTTTT

V: TRBV6-5
size: .
D: .
length: 13
J: TRBJ1-4
CDR3: CASSYVSNEKLFF
DNA: TGTGCCAGCAGTTACGTCTCTAATGAAAAACTGTTTTTT

V: TRBV5-1
size: once
D: .
length: 14
J: TRBJ2-7
CDR3: CASSLVGGSYEQYF
DNA: TGCGCCAGCAGCTTGGTAGGGGGCTCCTACGAGCAGTACTTC

V: TRBV28
size: .
D: TRBD2
length: 14
J: TRBJ2-1
CDR3: CASRTLAGGTEQFF
DNA: TGTGCCAGCAGGACACTAGCGGGAGGGACTGAGCAGTTCTTC

V: TRBV4-1
size: .
D: TRBD2
length: 15
J: TRBJ2-7
CDR3: CASSQEETSAYEQYF
DNA: TGCGCCAGCAGCCAAGAAGAGACTAGCGCTTACGAGCAGTACTTC

V: TRBV11-2
size: .
D: TRBD2
length: 17
J: TRBJ2-7
CDR3: CASSLGGTSGSSYEQYF
DNA: TGTGCCAGCAGCTTAGGGGGGACTAGCGGCAGCTCCTACGAGCAGTACTTC

V: TRBV4-3
size: .
D: .
length: 18
J: TRBJ2-2
CDR3: CASSQLSPGHLNTGELFF
DNA: TGCGCCAGCAGCCAGCTCAGTCCGGGACACCTGAACACCGGGGAGCTGTTTTTT

V: TRBV5-1
size: .
D: TRBD2
length: 14
J: TRBJ2-5
CDR3: CASSYSGAQETQYF
DNA: TGCGCCAGCAGCTACAGCGGGGCACAAGAGACCCAGTACTTC